The 18 T cell receptor beta chains below all came from one sample that was sequenced in a study of early T cells in non-severe SARS-CoV-2 infection. TCRdb reanalysed the 5' RACE reads using MiXCR and keeps one entry per CDR3 protein. The sample lists 70,000 or so distinct CDR3 sequences, about 12% occurring once. Source material: whole blood. All receptors come from an adult who was a healthcare worker with PCR-confirmed SARS-CoV-2 infection or an uninfected control (not recorded which).

This clonotype has a count of ten or more. This sequence joins TRBV6-6 and TRBJ1-5; 8 positions match TRBD1. This CDR3 has 15 residues. Germline V gene data show CDR1 as MNHNY and CDR2 as SVGAGI (reference sequence). The V and J ends lost 5 bases and 1 base, in that order; junction bases with no gene match: 4. The chain's CDR3 is CASSLQGGSNQPQHF. For the CDR3, the DNA is TGTGCCAGCAGTCTACAGGGGGGCAGCAATCAGCCCCAGCATTTT.

This chain links TRBV28 with TRBJ1-5; 8 bases are a match to TRBD1. V gave up 8 bases and J gave up 9 bases; unmatched junction bases: 18. CDR1 and CDR2 from the germline V gene are MDHEN and SYDVKM. The CDR3 has 16 amino acids. CDR3: CASLSGTGPADRPQHF. As DNA, the CDR3 is TGTGCCAGCCTTTCCGGGACAGGACCCGCCGATCGGCCCCAGCATTTT. Using reference TRBV28 and TRBJ1-5 for the parts outside the CDR3, the full variable domain is DVKVTQSSRYLVKRTGEKVFLECVQDMDHENMFWYRQDPGLGLRLIYFSYDVKMKEKGDIPEGYSVSREKKERFSLILESASTNQTSMYLCASLSGTGPADRPQHFGDGTRLSIL.

V is TRBV5-1 and J is TRBJ2-2, with TRBD1 matching over 8 bases. There are 15 residues in the CDR3. Germline loops: CDR1 SGHRS, CDR2 YFSETQ. The ends lost 9 bases at V and 4 bases at J; junction bases unmatched: 11. The CDR3 is CATKLTGGTTGELFF. The CDR3 region has the DNA TGCGCCACAAAACTAACAGGGGGGACCACCGGGGAGCTGTTTTTT.

This clonotype was observed many times. The J gene is TRBJ2-4, the V gene TRBV18; 7 bases align to TRBD1. This CDR3 is 14 amino acids long. The germline V gene encodes CDR1 KGHSH and CDR2 LQKENI. After removal of 5 bases from V and 7 bases from J, the junction contained 8 bases not matched to a gene. CDR3: CASSGTGTANIQYF. The DNA of the CDR3 is TGTGCCAGCTCAGGGACCGGGACAGCTAACATTCAGTACTTC.

The table lists this clonotype with many counts. This chain joins TRBV5-4 and TRBJ2-2, with D uncertain. In germline, CDR1 is SGHNT, CDR2 YYREEE (reference sequence). The CDR3 contains 13 residues. V was cut by 1 base and J by 2 bases, with 3 bases left in between. DNA of the CDR3: TGTGCCAGCAGCTTGCAAAACACCGGGGAGCTGTTTTTT. This gives the protein CASSLQNTGELFF.

The chain recombines TRBV28 with TRBJ1-2, with D perhaps matching TRBD1 (6 bases). This CDR3 spans 13 amino acids. Germline CDR1 MDHEN, CDR2 SYDVKM. V was clipped by 5 bases and J by 2 bases, with 9 bases between them. CDR3: CASSRGGNYGYTF. The DNA for the CDR3 is TGTGCCAGCAGTCGAGGGGGAAACTATGGCTACACCTTC.

This clonotype was detected ten times or more. This chain links TRBV29-1 with TRBJ1-1; D ambiguous. V was shortened by 7 bases and J by 2 bases, with 8 bases between the two germline ends. Germline assignment: CDR1 SQVTM and CDR2 ANQGSEA. CDR3 length: 11 amino acids. DNA for the CDR3: TGCAGCGCATCCGTCAACACTGAAGCTTTCTTT. This sequence encodes CSASVNTEAFF.

This clonotype was recorded at least ten times. The genes are TRBV6-5 and TRBJ2-7; 12 bases are shared with TRBD1. CDR1 MNHEY and CDR2 SVGAGI come from the germline V gene. The trim removed 5 bases at V and 4 bases at J, leaving 3 bases unmatched. The length of the CDR3 is 14 residues. The CDR3 sequence: CASSRDRGLYEQYF. The DNA of the CDR3 is TGTGCCAGCAGTCGGGACAGGGGGCTGTACGAGCAGTACTTC.

This clonotype turned up a few times. V usage is TRBV12-3 or TRBV12-4 and J usage is TRBJ1-1; possible D gene TRBD1, 6 bases. The CDR3 contains 12 residues. The V gene lost 7 bases and the J gene lost 8 bases, with 14 bases spanning the gap. CDR3 amino acids: CASTQGLGEAFF. CDR3 sequence (DNA): TGTGCCAGCACCCAGGGGTTAGGAGAAGCTTTCTTT.

The gene calls are TRBV14 and TRBJ2-5, with TRBD2 matching 12 bases. The germline CDR1 and CDR2 sequences are SGHDN and FVKESK. V shed 4 bases, J shed 4 bases, and the junction held 13 bases outside the gene matches. The CDR3 length is 18 residues. DNA of the CDR3: TGTGCCAGCAGCCGACGGACTAGCGGGACAATCGGGGTAGAGACCCAGTACTTC. It codes for CASSRRTSGTIGVETQYF.

This clonotype was recorded many times. This chain joins TRBV29-1 and TRBJ2-4; no clear D gene. There are 10 residues in the CDR3. CDR1 is SQVTM and CDR2 is ANQGSEA in the germline V gene. V lost 4 bases and J lost 9, with 7 bases in between. The DNA of the CDR3 is TGCAGCGTTGTAGCATCCATTCAGTACTTC. Translating gives CSVVASIQYF. Using reference TRBV29-1 and TRBJ2-4 for the parts outside the CDR3, the full variable domain is SAVISQKPSRDICQRGTSLTIQCQVDSQVTMMFWYRQQPGQSLTLIATANQGSEATYESGFVIDKFPISRPNLTFSTLTVSNMSPEDSSIYLCSVVASIQYFGAGTRLSVL.

At least ten counts were recorded for this clonotype. The chain joins TRBV13 to TRBJ2-1; D is unresolved. The ends were cut back, 4 bases at V and 0 bases at J, with 19 bases in the middle. The CDR3 is 18 residues long. Germline V gene data show CDR1 as PRHDT and CDR2 as FYEKMQ (reference sequence). The CDR3 here is CASSSYLSRTSSYNEQFF. CDR3 nucleotides: TGTGCCAGCAGCTCCTACCTCTCGAGGACGAGCTCCTACAATGAGCAGTTCTTC.

This clonotype showed up just a few times. V gene TRBV19 combines with J gene TRBJ2-2, with a weak D call TRBD2 (6 bases). This CDR3 comprises 15 residues. V shed 7 bases and J shed 3 bases, with 15 bases lying between them. The germline V gene has CDR1 LNHDA and CDR2 SQIVND (reference sequence). The CDR3 spells CASTTIWGDTGELFF. The DNA of the CDR3 is TGTGCCAGTACTACAATTTGGGGGGACACCGGGGAGCTGTTTTTT.

The CDR3 region has the DNA TGCAGCGTTGGGCAGGGGTTTTCCTACAATGAGCAGTTCTTC. This translates into CSVGQGFSYNEQFF. This sequence joins TRBV29-1 and TRBJ2-1; a possible D gene is TRBD1 (6 bases). Germline values: CDR1 SQVTM, CDR2 ANQGSEA. V was cut by 4 bases and J by 1 base, with 11 bases left in between. This CDR3 has 14 amino acids.

V usage is TRBV19 and J usage is TRBJ2-1; TRBD2 aligns across 8 bases. J was trimmed by 4 bases and V by 8 bases; bases with no gene match: 10. CDR3 length: 15 amino acids. Germline assignment: CDR1 LNHDA and CDR2 SQIVND (reference sequence). The CDR3 DNA follows: TGTGCCAGTGAGTCCCTTAGCGGGGTTTACAATGAGCAGTTCTTC. It translates to CASESLSGVYNEQFF.

The chain is built from TRBV6-4 and TRBJ2-3, with TRBD2 matching over 11 bases. The junction had 5 bases not matched to a gene; V was cut back by 5 bases and J by 4 bases. This CDR3 contains 15 residues. Germline V gene lookup returns CDR1 MRHNA and CDR2 SNTAGT. The CDR3 nucleotides are TGTGCCAGCAGTTTACTAGCGGGAGTAGCAGATACGCAGTATTTT. It yields the protein CASSLLAGVADTQYF.

The sample holds many counts of this clonotype. V gene TRBV7-8 combines with J gene TRBJ2-5; 7 bases fit TRBD1. The CDR3 is 14 amino acids. V trimming: 6 bases; J trimming: 6 bases; junction bases outside the gene matches: 10. Germline CDR1 is SGHVS and CDR2 is FQNEAQ. In nucleotides, the CDR3 is TGTGCCAGCAGGGATGGGACAGCCGCCCAGACCCAGTACTTC. Amino acids: CASRDGTAAQTQYF. Based on the CDR3 plus reference TRBV7-8 and TRBJ2-5, the full variable domain is GAGVSQSPRYKVAKRGQDVALRCDPISGHVSLFWYQQALGQGPEFLTYFQNEAQLDKSGLPSDRFFAERPEGSVSTLKIQRTQQEDSAVYLCASRDGTAAQTQYFGPGTRLLVL.

The chain couples TRBV12-3 or TRBV12-4 to TRBJ2-1, with D unclear. V was cut by 7 bases and J by 1 base, with 8 bases left in between. CDR3 size: 13 residues. CDR3 nucleotides: TGTGCCAGCAAAAACGGATCCTACAATGAGCAGTTCTTC. The encoded protein is CASKNGSYNEQFF.